Many counts were recorded for the clone carrying this T cell receptor (beta chain). What it recognizes is unknown. Study-wide results and limits: The TCR gene usage of tumor memory CD4+ T cells clustered together with blood and lymph node memory CD4+ cells and with lymph node naive CD4+ cells. The larger cohort examined one V-J beta rearrangement, not whole repertoires. Tumor Tregs overlapped most with tumor, then blood, naive CD4+ cells.

The CDR3 sequence is 12 residues long. Germline V gene lookup returns CDR1 SGHRS and CDR2 YFSETQ. V was shortened by 3 bases and J by 10 bases, with 13 bases between the two germline ends. Full-length variable regions came from constant-region reverse primers plus semi-nested Nested Universal Primer A PCR. TCRdb ran MiXCR on the 5' RACE reads and lists one entry per CDR3 protein. The sample has around 34,000 distinct CDR3 sequences; over 20% are singletons. Cells sorted as Tregs were CD4+, CD25+ and CD127-/low. The J gene is TRBJ2-5, the V gene TRBV5-1; D is possibly TRBD1 (5 bases). The TCR sequence derives from a female donor with breast cancer. The sequenced sample consisted of tumor-infiltrating Tregs sorted from the breast tumor. DNA of the CDR3: TGCGCCAGCAGCTGGCAGACAGAGCACCAGTACTTC. It translates to CASSWQTEHQYF.